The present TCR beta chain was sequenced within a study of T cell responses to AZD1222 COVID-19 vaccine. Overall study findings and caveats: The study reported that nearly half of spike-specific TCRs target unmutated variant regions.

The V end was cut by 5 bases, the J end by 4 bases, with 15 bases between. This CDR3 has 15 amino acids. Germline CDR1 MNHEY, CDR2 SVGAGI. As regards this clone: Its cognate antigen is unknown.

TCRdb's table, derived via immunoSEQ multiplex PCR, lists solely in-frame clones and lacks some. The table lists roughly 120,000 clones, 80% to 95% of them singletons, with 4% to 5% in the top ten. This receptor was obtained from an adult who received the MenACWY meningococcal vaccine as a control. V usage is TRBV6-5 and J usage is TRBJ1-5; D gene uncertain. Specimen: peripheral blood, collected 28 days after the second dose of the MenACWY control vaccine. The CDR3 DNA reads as TGTGCCAGCAGTCCCGTAGCTGGTCTTAATCAGCCCCAGCATTTT. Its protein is CASSPVAGLNQPQHF.